This T cell receptor (beta chain) emerged from a study of blood T cells in healthy people across ages. Study results and limitations: Diversity was estimated from one million T cells, and these estimates were considered underestimates. Higher diversity and more naive CD4+ cells were features of long-lived donors, compared to aged donors.

The germline V gene encodes CDR1 DFQATT and CDR2 SNEGSKA (reference sequence). The CDR3 spans 12 residues. Unmatched junction bases numbered 9, after V lost 5 bases and J lost 9 bases. Healthy Russian Caucasian donors spanned ages about 6 to 90 years. This clonotype was seen only a few times. No antigen is known for it. It was with a sample-barcoded 5' primer and a J-beta primer mix that a second PCR of about 6 to 12 cycles was run. TCRdb reprocessed the 5' RACE reads via MiXCR and lists one record per CDR3 protein. Seen here are 780,000 or so distinct CDR3 sequences, 45% to 70% observed once, and the top ten hold about 26%.

Sample: blood. The V call is TRBV20-1, the J call TRBJ2-5, with 7 bases that match TRBD1. The TCR comes from a man aged 35 to 55 in good health. CDR3 DNA: TGCAGTGCTGATCCGGGACAGAAGGCCCAGTACTTC. Translated, it gives CSADPGQKAQYF.